This entry lists 26 T cell receptor beta chains sequenced from one sample in a study of cytomegalovirus exposure and HLA in healthy donors. Researchers ran the PCR with 60 Vbeta and 13 Jbeta primers. Sequencing was performed with immunoSEQ multiplex PCR; in TCRdb, only in-frame clones are kept and a portion is missing. The sample lists roughly 140,000 clones, 75% to 80% occurring once. The sequenced sample was PBMCs. These receptor sequences come from a male donor in good health and CMV-seronegative.

This CDR3 is CASSGTGGAGTGELFF. Here the CDR3 DNA reads TGTGCCAGCAGCGGAACCGGGGGGGCTGGCACCGGGGAGCTGTTTTTT. The V gene is TRBV7-6, the J gene TRBJ2-2; 8 nucleotides match TRBD2. This CDR3 is built from 16 residues. V lost 5 bases and J lost 4; bases outside the gene matches: 9. Per germline, CDR1 SGHVS and CDR2 FNYEAQ.

The J gene is TRBJ2-1, the V gene TRBV9, with TRBD2 identical over 11 bases. The CDR3 spans 15 residues. Germline V gene data show CDR1 as SGDLS and CDR2 as YYNGEE. V trimming: 4 bases; J trimming: 10 bases; junction bases outside the gene matches: 10. CDR3 sequence reads: CASSLRLAGFKEQFF. The DNA for the CDR3 is TGTGCCAGCAGCCTCAGACTAGCGGGGTTTAAGGAGCAGTTCTTC.

This clone appeared a few times. The chain is built from TRBV13 and TRBJ2-5; 7 nucleotides agree with TRBD1. V gave up 5 bases and J gave up 7 bases; unmatched junction bases: 13. Germline V gives CDR1 PRHDT, CDR2 FYEKMQ (reference sequence). The CDR3 covers 15 residues. The DNA of the CDR3 is TGTGCCAGCAGCCCTCTACAGACAGGGTTGTCGACCCAGTACTTC. It encodes CASSPLQTGLSTQYF.

The chain has TRBV25-1 and TRBJ1-2, with no clear D. V was cut by 1 base and J by 7 bases, with 16 bases left in between. CDR3 length equals 15 residues. CDR1 and CDR2 (germline): MGHDK, SYGVNS. CDR3 DNA: TGTGCCAGCAGTGAATTAATCCCGGGTCTAGCTGGCTACACCTTC. Translated, it gives CASSELIPGLAGYTF.

CDR3 coding DNA: TGTGCCAGCAGCGTAGACAGCTTACCCTACGAGCAGTACTTC. Translated: CASSVDSLPYEQYF. The chain recombines TRBV9 with TRBJ2-7; D is unresolved. The CDR3 sequence is 14 residues long. V dropped 0 bases and J dropped 2 bases, with 9 bases sitting between them. Germline CDR1 and CDR2: SGDLS and YYNGEE. The full variable domain, rest sourced from reference TRBV9 and TRBJ2-7, is DSGVTQTPKHLITATGQRVTLRCSPRSGDLSVYWYQQSLDQGLQFLIQYYNGEERAKGNILERFSAQQFPDLHSELNLSSLELGDSALYFCASSVDSLPYEQYFGPGTRLTVT.

This chain links TRBV27 with TRBJ1-2; no definite D call. V lost 3 bases to trimming and J lost 10 bases, with 12 bases between them. The germline CDR1 and CDR2 sequences are MNHEY and SMNVEV (reference sequence). The CDR3 totals 12 residues. For the CDR3, the DNA is TGTGCCAGCAGTTTCGGAGCCCTGCCCTACACCTTC. The encoded protein is CASSFGALPYTF.

The chain carries TRBV30 and TRBJ2-7, with 7 bases identical to TRBD2. Trimming cost V 4 bases and J 1 base; bases outside gene matches: 10. Germline V CDR1 and CDR2: GTSNPN, SVGIG (reference sequence). This CDR3 comprises 15 residues. CDR3 residues: CAWNNGGRRSYEQYF. The DNA of the CDR3 is TGTGCCTGGAATAACGGCGGGAGACGGTCCTACGAGCAGTACTTC.

The chain joins TRBV2 to TRBJ1-2; the D gene is possibly TRBD1 (6 bases). Deletions cut 2 bases from V and 4 bases from J, with 8 bases between. This CDR3 region has 13 residues. The germline CDR1 and CDR2 sequences are SNHLY and FYNNEI. The CDR3 is CASSEQGPYGYTF. The CDR3 DNA reads as TGTGCCAGCAGTGAACAGGGGCCCTATGGCTACACCTTC. The full variable domain, with the rest looked up from reference TRBV2 and TRBJ1-2, is EPEVTQTPSHQVTQMGQEVILRCVPISNHLYFYWYRQILGQKVEFLVSFYNNEISEKSEIFDDQFSVERPDGSNFTLKIRSTKLEDSAMYFCASSEQGPYGYTFGSGTRLTVV.

This clone was counted between two and nine times. V is TRBV7-9 and J is TRBJ1-3, with 7 bases lining up with TRBD1. Trimming cost V 2 bases and J 0 bases; bases outside gene matches: 4. Germline V gene data show CDR1 as SEHNR and CDR2 as FQNEAQ (reference sequence). The CDR3 has 16 residues. The CDR3 bases are TGTGCCAGCAGCTTATTACAGGGGAGCTCTGGAAACACCATATATTTT. Its translation is CASSLLQGSSGNTIYF. Complete variable domain (other parts from reference TRBV7-9 and TRBJ1-3): DTGVSQNPRHKITKRGQNVTFRCDPISEHNRLYWYRQTLGQGPEFLTYFQNEAQLEKSRLLSDRFSAERPKGSFSTLEIQRTEQGDSAMYLCASSLLQGSSGNTIYFGEGSWLTVV.

The chain is built from TRBV19 and TRBJ1-2; a weak D match, TRBD1 (6 bases). Trimming pared 3 bases from V and 1 base from J, leaving 9 bases between. CDR1 and CDR2 from the germline V gene are LNHDA and SQIVND (reference sequence). The CDR3 spans 14 residues. The CDR3 DNA follows: TGTGCCAGTAGTATGACAGGAAATAACTATGGCTACACCTTC. This sequence encodes CASSMTGNNYGYTF.

This clone was recorded a few times. The chain links TRBV5-4 to TRBJ2-4; 14 bases match TRBD2. V was clipped by 4 bases and J by 2 bases; unmatched bases: 5. This CDR3 region has 17 residues. Germline V lookup: CDR1 SGHNT, CDR2 YYREEE (reference sequence). In nucleotides, the CDR3 is TGTGCCAGCAGCGGGGGACTAGCGGGAGTTACCAAAAACATTCAGTACTTC. It translates to CASSGGLAGVTKNIQYF. Full variable domain (outside the CDR3, taken from reference TRBV5-4 and TRBJ2-4): ETGVTQSPTHLIKTRGQQVTLRCSSQSGHNTVSWYQQALGQGPQFIFQYYREEENGRGNFPPRFSGLQFPNYSSELNVNALELDDSALYLCASSGGLAGVTKNIQYFGAGTRLSVL.

The chain has TRBV11-1 and TRBJ2-7; D possibly corresponds to TRBD1 (5 bases). Trimming took 5 bases from V and 4 from J, leaving 18 bases between them. CDR3 length: 15 residues. CDR1 and CDR2 from the germline V gene are SGHAT and FQDESV (reference sequence). The CDR3, as DNA: TGTGCCAGCAGCGACCGGTCCGTAAGGGGTTACGAGCAGTACTTC. It codes for CASSDRSVRGYEQYF.

The genes are TRBV19 and TRBJ2-2; possible D gene TRBD2, 6 bases. Trimming shortened V by 3 bases and J by 1 base, and 12 bases separated the two germline ends. Germline CDR1 LNHDA, CDR2 SQIVND (reference sequence). The CDR3 contains 16 residues. The CDR3 coding sequence is TGTGCCAGTAGTATCCCGGGGGATCTGAACACCGGGGAGCTGTTTTTT. This sequence encodes CASSIPGDLNTGELFF.

CDR3 DNA sequence: TGTGCCAGCAGTTCCAGGGGGTACGAGCAGTACTTC. Encoded protein: CASSSRGYEQYF. The J gene is TRBJ2-7, the V gene TRBV6-1; TRBD1 agrees at 7 bases. The CDR3 extends over 12 amino acids. Trimming cost V 5 bases and J 4 bases; bases outside gene matches: 2. Germline CDR1 and CDR2: MNHNS and SASEGT.

This clone showed up just a few times. The rearrangement joins TRBV10-2 to TRBJ2-7; TRBD2 matches 7 bases. Germline V gene lookup returns CDR1 WSHSY and CDR2 SAAADI. The CDR3 runs to 14 residues. The V and J ends lost 3 bases and 7 bases, in that order; junction bases with no gene match: 9. The CDR3 here is CASSETTSVREQYF. The CDR3 DNA reads as TGCGCCAGCAGTGAAACAACTAGCGTCCGGGAGCAGTACTTC.

The chain couples TRBV7-9 to TRBJ1-4; unclear D gene. This CDR3 spans 15 amino acids. Germline V gene data show CDR1 as SEHNR and CDR2 as FQNEAQ (reference sequence). Trimming cost V 0 bases and J 7 bases, with 12 bases left between them. CDR3 DNA: TGTGCCAGCAGCTTAGCTTACGGAGTATCTGAAAAACTGTTTTTT. Protein product: CASSLAYGVSEKLFF.

The V gene is TRBV7-3, the J gene TRBJ2-5; a possible D gene is TRBD2 (7 bases). Trimming removed 5 bases from V and 2 bases from J, with 18 bases in between. The CDR3 totals 16 residues. Germline lookup yields CDR1 SGHTA and CDR2 FQGTGA. The CDR3 is CASSQGSGGGQETQYF. CDR3 bases: TGTGCCAGCAGCCAAGGGTCGGGGGGCGGGCAAGAGACCCAGTACTTC.

This chain connects TRBV7-8 to TRBJ1-5, with D tentatively TRBD1 (6 bases). Germline lookup yields CDR1 SGHVS and CDR2 FQNEAQ. This CDR3 contains 17 residues. Deletions cut 1 base from V and 0 bases from J, with 13 bases between. The CDR3 protein is CASSLVTGTYSNQPQHF. The CDR3 DNA sequence: TGTGCCAGCAGCTTAGTCACAGGGACCTATAGCAATCAGCCCCAGCATTTT.

This clone was detected only a few times. The V and J genes are TRBV6-5 and TRBJ1-6; D is possibly TRBD1 (6 bases). Germline CDR1 MNHEY, CDR2 SVGAGI. This CDR3 comprises 14 residues. V was shortened by 7 bases and J by 7 bases, with 14 bases between the two germline ends. CDR3 region: CASTREGGNSPLHF. The CDR3 coding sequence is TGTGCCAGCACCCGAGAGGGGGGGAATTCACCCCTCCACTTT.

The J gene is TRBJ1-6, the V gene TRBV4-3, with TRBD1 matching over 7 bases. The germline gives CDR1 LGHNA, CDR2 YSLEER. The CDR3 length is 15 residues. The V and J ends lost 7 bases and 7 bases, in that order; junction bases with no gene match: 10. The CDR3 sequence is CASTLEATGNSPLHF. CDR3 nucleotide sequence: TGCGCCAGCACTTTAGAGGCGACAGGGAATTCACCCCTCCACTTT.

V gene TRBV5-8 combines with J gene TRBJ1-1, with D possibly matching TRBD1 (5 bases). The CDR3 is 13 residues long. The germline CDR1 and CDR2 sequences are SGHTS and YDEGEE. Trimming stripped 4 bases from V and 5 bases from J, with 12 bases between. The CDR3 is CASSKTVRTEAFF. CDR3 nucleotide sequence: TGTGCCAGCAGCAAGACAGTCAGGACTGAAGCTTTCTTT.

This chain uses TRBV19 with TRBJ1-4, with D perhaps TRBD1 (6 bases). In germline, CDR1 is LNHDA, CDR2 SQIVND (reference sequence). Trimming removed 10 bases at V and 2 bases at J, with 17 bases between. This CDR3 has 15 amino acids. The CDR3 nucleotides are TGTGCCACCACCAGGGGTTGGTCGACTAATGAAAAACTGTTTTTT. The encoded protein is CATTRGWSTNEKLFF.

This clone was counted between two and nine times. V is TRBV5-4 and J is TRBJ1-3; D uncertain. V lost 4 bases and J lost 0, with 11 bases in between. The length of the CDR3 is 15 residues. The germline V gene has CDR1 SGHNT and CDR2 YYREEE (reference sequence). The CDR3 DNA follows: TGTGCCAGCAGCCTGCCCCGGGGCTCTGGAAACACCATATATTTT. Translated, it gives CASSLPRGSGNTIYF. The whole variable domain, filled in from reference TRBV5-4 and TRBJ1-3, reads ETGVTQSPTHLIKTRGQQVTLRCSSQSGHNTVSWYQQALGQGPQFIFQYYREEENGRGNFPPRFSGLQFPNYSSELNVNALELDDSALYLCASSLPRGSGNTIYFGEGSWLTVV.

The chain links TRBV6-5 to TRBJ2-1, with 11 bases aligning to TRBD2. V lost 2 bases, J lost 3 bases, and 3 bases stayed unmatched. The CDR3 totals 16 residues. Germline V lookup: CDR1 MNHEY, CDR2 SVGAGI. CDR3 coding DNA: TGTGCCAGCAGTTACCGACTAGCGGGGAACTACAATGAGCAGTTCTTC. Protein product: CASSYRLAGNYNEQFF.

The chain has TRBV9 and TRBJ1-1; perhaps TRBD1 as D (5 bases). The length of the CDR3 is 13 residues. V dropped 2 bases and J dropped 10 bases, with 15 bases sitting between them. Germline CDR1 SGDLS, CDR2 YYNGEE. The CDR3 DNA sequence: TGTGCCAGCAGCGTCGAATCTGGGGGAGGAGCTTTCTTT. Translating it yields CASSVESGGGAFF.

This rearrangement joins TRBV27 to TRBJ2-1, with 8 bases lining up with TRBD2. The CDR3 contains 16 residues. Trimming removed 8 bases from V and 1 base from J; junction bases left unmatched: 10. In germline, CDR1 is MNHEY, CDR2 SMNVEV (reference sequence). CDR3 nucleotide sequence: TGTGCCAGCCGGAGCGGGAGAGTGTTATCCTACAATGAGCAGTTCTTC. It codes for CASRSGRVLSYNEQFF.